This is a list of T cell receptor beta chains from one sample in a study of cytomegalovirus exposure and HLA in healthy donors. Libraries were prepared by immunoSEQ multiplex PCR; TCRdb keeps only in-frame clonotypes and omits some of them. The repertoire holds 150,000 to 200,000 clones, with roughly 80% as singletons. Sample: PBMCs. These receptors originate from a man aged 35-49 years in good health and CMV-seropositive. CDR3s include the opening cysteine and the closing phenylalanine or tryptophan. The D gene is left open where the match is weak. Not all rows give a size; the values are once, few, many and, for expanded clones, a class.

TGTGCCAGCAGCTCGGACAGGGGGGGGTATGGCTACACCTTC,CASSSDRGGYGYTF,TRBV28,TRBD1,NA,TRBJ1-2
TGTGCCAGCTCACCGGGTCAGGGGAGCTCCTACAATGAGCAGTTCTTC,CASSPGQGSSYNEQFF,TRBV18,NA,NA,TRBJ2-1
TGTGCCAGCAGCTACGGGACTAGCGGGGGGGATACGCAGTATTTT,CASSYGTSGGDTQYF,TRBV28,TRBD2,NA,TRBJ2-3
TGTGCCAGCAGCTTAACGACAGGCTACGAGCAGTACTTC,CASSLTTGYEQYF,TRBV7-3,NA,NA,TRBJ2-7
TGTGCCAGCAGCCAAGAGGACGGCGGACTCTACGAGCAGTACTTC,CASSQEDGGLYEQYF,TRBV4-2,NA,NA,TRBJ2-7
TGTGCCAGCAGTTTATTCAGGGGAGAGGGAACCGGGGAGCTGTTTTTT,CASSLFRGEGTGELFF,TRBV27,NA,NA,TRBJ2-2
TGTGCCATCACTCGGGAGCGGGACTCCTACAATGAGCAGTTCTTC,CAITRERDSYNEQFF,TRBV10-3,TRBD2,NA,TRBJ2-1
TGCGCCAGCAGCCAGCCGGGGGGTGGCACAGATACGCAGTATTTT,CASSQPGGGTDTQYF,TRBV5-1,TRBD2,once,TRBJ2-3
TGTGCCAGCAGCTTGTCCAGGGGGGCCCATGGCTACACCTTC,CASSLSRGAHGYTF,TRBV7-2,TRBD1,NA,TRBJ1-2
TGTGCCAGCAGTGATCGGGACAGTGTCTACGAGCAGTACTTC,CASSDRDSVYEQYF,TRBV2,TRBD1,NA,TRBJ2-7
TGCAGTGCTAGAATTCAGCGAGAGCAGTTCTTC,CSARIQREQFF,TRBV20-1,NA,NA,TRBJ2-1
TGTGCCAGCAGCTCCCTCGCTCGGGGGATATATGGCTACACCTTC,CASSSLARGIYGYTF,TRBV5-4,NA,once,TRBJ1-2
TGTGCCAGCAGCCTTAGCGGGGGGGCGGGAGATGAGCAGTTCTTC,CASSLSGGAGDEQFF,TRBV7-2,TRBD2,NA,TRBJ2-1
TGCGCCAGCAGCTTCGAGGGACTGCCTCAGCCCCAGCATTTT,CASSFEGLPQPQHF,TRBV5-1,NA,NA,TRBJ1-5
TGTGCCAGCAGCGCCTTCCCCGGGTCAACTAATGAAAAACTGTTTTTT,CASSAFPGSTNEKLFF,TRBV9,NA,NA,TRBJ1-4
TGTGCCAGCAGATCGACAGGGGTGAACACCGGGGAGCTGTTTTTT,CASRSTGVNTGELFF,TRBV11-3,TRBD1,NA,TRBJ2-2
TGTGCCAGCAGATATAGCCCCACCGGGGAGCTGTTTTTT,CASRYSPTGELFF,TRBV6-6,NA,NA,TRBJ2-2
TGTGCCAGCAGCTTAGTACTAGCGGGGACAGATACGCAGTATTTT,CASSLVLAGTDTQYF,TRBV7-2,TRBD2,few,TRBJ2-3
TGTGCCAGCAACCGCGACAGGGGGCTATTCTACGAGCAGTACTTC,CASNRDRGLFYEQYF,TRBV6-1,TRBD1,NA,TRBJ2-7
TGTGCCACCAGCAGAGATGGTAGAGGGCCCGGGGAGCTGTTTTTT,CATSRDGRGPGELFF,TRBV15,NA,NA,TRBJ2-2
TGTGCCAGCAGCACACCACCCTACGAGCAGTACTTC,CASSTPPYEQYF,TRBV9,NA,NA,TRBJ2-7
TGCGCCAGCAGCCAAGAGAGTCTGACAGGGAGCGGCTACACCTTC,CASSQESLTGSGYTF,TRBV4-3,TRBD1,NA,TRBJ1-2
TGCAGCGTAACACAGGGGCTTCCCTACGAGCAGTACTTC,CSVTQGLPYEQYF,TRBV29-1,TRBD1,NA,TRBJ2-7